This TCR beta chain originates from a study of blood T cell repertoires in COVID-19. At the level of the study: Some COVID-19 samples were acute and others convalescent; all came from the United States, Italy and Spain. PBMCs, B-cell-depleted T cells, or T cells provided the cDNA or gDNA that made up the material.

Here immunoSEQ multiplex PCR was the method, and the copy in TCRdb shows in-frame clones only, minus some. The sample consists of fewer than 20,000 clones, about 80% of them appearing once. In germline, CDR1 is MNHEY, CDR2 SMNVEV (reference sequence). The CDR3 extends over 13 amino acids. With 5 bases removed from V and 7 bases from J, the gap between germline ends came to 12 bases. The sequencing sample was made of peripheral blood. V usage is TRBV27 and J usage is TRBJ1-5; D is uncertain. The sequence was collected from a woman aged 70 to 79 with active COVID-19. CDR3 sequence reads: CASSPGEAQPQHF. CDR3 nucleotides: TGTGCCAGCAGTCCCGGGGAGGCACAGCCCCAGCATTTT.